A selection of T cell receptor beta chains follows, all from one sample in a study of blood T cell repertoires in COVID-19. Libraries were prepared by immunoSEQ multiplex PCR; TCRdb keeps only in-frame clonotypes and omits some of them. The sample lists 350,000 to 450,000 clones; roughly 90% were seen once. Material for sequencing was peripheral blood. These receptors were taken from a man between 40 and 49 years old with acute or convalescent COVID-19. CDR3s leave out the opening cysteine and the closing phenylalanine or tryptophan. The listing skips clone size in some rows; elsewhere it reads once, few, many or a size class.

size	V	CDR3
NA	TRBV5-6	ASSLGQANSGNTIY
NA	TRBV29-1	SVAGINYGYT
NA	TRBV9	ASSVSGTPNTEAF
NA	TRBV3-1/TRBV3-2	ASDSENTEAF
NA	TRBV7-8	ASSSRDLLAYEQY
NA	TRBV14	ASSQGILNEQF
NA	TRBV27	ASSLSPGEGYT
NA	TRBV6-4	ASSDSRAGARYT
NA	TRBV15	ATSRDRGSEQY
NA	TRBV11-1	ASSFESRLPY
NA	TRBV3-1/TRBV3-2	ASSRREGGYEQF
NA	TRBV25-1	ASRGTGANSPLH
NA	TRBV7-8	ASSLGVSGWGNQPQH
NA	TRBV10-3	AISDGLARSYNEQF
NA	TRBV12-3/TRBV12-4	ASTGTANQPQH
NA	TRBV6-5	ASSYRGQGGEKLF
NA	TRBV3-1/TRBV3-2	ASSRQGRSYEQY
few	TRBV5-4	ASSSPGQGNTGELF
many	TRBV6-4	ASSDGGATDTQY
NA	TRBV29-1	SVEAARETTYEQY
NA	TRBV9	ASSLAGGLNEQY
once	TRBV25-1	ASSAGGQQLYNEQF
NA	TRBV10-3	AISGAQRGALSYEQY
NA	TRBV30	AWRVFAFSEAF
NA	TRBV10-3	AISGQSGGREKLF
NA	TRBV5-4	ASSRRSTTIRNSPLH